This entry lists 32 T cell receptor beta chains sequenced from one sample in a study of cytomegalovirus exposure and HLA in healthy donors. Assay: immunoSEQ multiplex PCR; the TCRdb copy retains only in-frame clones and omits some. The table has 150,000 to 200,000 clones, more than 75% seen once. The sequencing sample was made of PBMCs. The receptors shown here come from a woman aged 18 to 35 in good health and CMV-seronegative.

The rearrangement links TRBV7-6 to TRBJ1-1; D may be TRBD1 (5 bases). The CDR3 extends over 14 amino acids. Germline-derived CDR1 and CDR2 are SGHVS and FNYEAQ. The ends were cut back, 3 bases at V and 4 bases at J, with 12 bases in the middle. CDR3: CASSLLGGPTEAFF. CDR3 nucleotides: TGTGCCAGCAGCTTGCTGGGGGGTCCCACTGAAGCTTTCTTT.

This chain joins TRBV29-1 and TRBJ1-2; perhaps TRBD1 as D (6 bases). The CDR3 runs to 15 residues. Trimming cost V 4 bases and J 8 bases, with 23 bases left between them. Germline V gives CDR1 SQVTM, CDR2 ANQGSEA. The CDR3 loop is CSVAHQFRGIKGYTF. CDR3 sequence (DNA): TGCAGCGTTGCCCATCAGTTTAGGGGGATTAAGGGCTACACCTTC.

The chain combines TRBV6-6 with TRBJ1-5, with a weak D call TRBD1 (5 bases). The V end lost 0 bases, the J end lost 5 bases, and 14 bases lay between the germline ends. Per the germline V gene, CDR1 is MNHNY and CDR2 is SVGAGI (reference sequence). This CDR3 is 16 amino acids long. The CDR3 reads CASSYSSGAGDQPQHF. The CDR3, as DNA: TGTGCCAGCAGTTACTCGAGTGGGGCAGGTGATCAGCCCCAGCATTTT.

J is TRBJ2-7 and V is TRBV27, with D maybe TRBD2 (6 bases). This CDR3 has 16 amino acids. Germline V gene sequence: CDR1 MNHEY, CDR2 SMNVEV (reference sequence). The V and J ends lost 2 bases and 3 bases respectively, with 17 bases between them. The CDR3 loop is CASSLVLGGNYYEQYF. The CDR3 DNA is TGTGCCAGCAGTTTAGTTTTAGGCGGGAACTACTACGAGCAGTACTTC.

This clone appeared a few times. The V call is TRBV11-2, the J call TRBJ1-6; D is unclear. Germline values: CDR1 SGHAT, CDR2 FQNNGV. The ends were cut back, 4 bases at V and 13 bases at J, with 11 bases in the middle. The CDR3 has 12 residues. The CDR3 region is CASSSLGPPLHF. The CDR3 DNA reads TGTGCCAGCAGCTCACTAGGACCCCCCCTCCACTTT.

The genes are TRBV19 and TRBJ2-7; TRBD1 matches at 10 bases. Germline V gene lookup returns CDR1 LNHDA and CDR2 SQIVND (reference sequence). The CDR3 length is 15 residues. Trimming at V came to 5 bases and at J to 2 bases, leaving 6 bases not matched to a gene. The CDR3 reads CASSSDRGRTYEQYF. The CDR3 coding sequence is TGTGCCAGTAGTTCGGACAGGGGGAGGACCTACGAGCAGTACTTC.

The rearrangement links TRBV9 to TRBJ2-5; D gene uncertain. The V end lost 0 bases, the J end lost 3 bases, and 6 bases lay between the germline ends. The CDR3 has 13 residues. Germline V gives CDR1 SGDLS, CDR2 YYNGEE. In DNA, the CDR3 is TGTGCCAGCAGCGTAGGAACAGAAGAGACCCAGTACTTC. Its protein product is CASSVGTEETQYF.

V and J are TRBV9 and TRBJ2-4; 7 bases are a match to TRBD1. The length of the CDR3 is 16 residues. Germline values: CDR1 SGDLS, CDR2 YYNGEE. The trim removed 0 bases at V and 2 bases at J, leaving 5 bases unmatched. The CDR3 is CASSVEDRWPKNIQYF. The CDR3 DNA follows: TGTGCCAGCAGCGTAGAGGACAGGTGGCCCAAAAACATTCAGTACTTC.

This chain connects TRBV9 to TRBJ2-3, with 10 bases lining up with TRBD2. The length of the CDR3 is 13 residues. With 9 bases clipped from V and 8 bases from J, the junction kept 9 bases outside the gene matches. Germline V CDR1 and CDR2: SGDLS, YYNGEE. Here the CDR3 reads CATGTSDQATQYF. CDR3 nucleotide sequence: TGTGCCACAGGGACTAGCGATCAAGCTACGCAGTATTTT.

The J gene is TRBJ1-2, the V gene TRBV7-8, with D tentatively TRBD1 (5 bases). Deletions cut 3 bases from V and 4 bases from J, with 12 bases between. From germline, CDR1 is SGHVS and CDR2 FQNEAQ. The CDR3 runs to 14 residues. Here the CDR3 reads CASSFGGPGYGYTF. The CDR3 nucleotides read TGTGCCAGCAGCTTCGGGGGACCTGGCTATGGCTACACCTTC.

The rearrangement joins TRBV19 to TRBJ1-4, with TRBD1 matching 8 bases. Germline V gene sequence: CDR1 LNHDA, CDR2 SQIVND (reference sequence). The trim removed 5 bases at V and 4 bases at J, leaving 3 bases unmatched. The CDR3 is 14 amino acids. Here the CDR3 DNA reads TGTGCCAGTAGTCTGACAGGGGTTAATGAAAAACTGTTTTTT. It translates to CASSLTGVNEKLFF.

In its sample, this clone was seen once. Other DNA sequences in the sample encode the same CDR3. This chain links TRBV20-1 with TRBJ2-1; D not resolved. Deletions cut 7 bases from V and 7 bases from J, with 8 bases between. Germline V lookup: CDR1 DFQATT, CDR2 SNEGSKA (reference sequence). The CDR3 contains 10 residues. CDR3 in amino acids: CSGANNEQFF. The CDR3 DNA sequence: TGCAGTGGGGCGAATAATGAGCAGTTCTTC.

This chain connects TRBV9 to TRBJ1-5; TRBD1 might be the D (6 bases). Between the trimmed V and J ends, which lost 3 bases and 7 bases, there was a span of 14 bases. Germline V gives CDR1 SGDLS, CDR2 YYNGEE. CDR3 length: 14 amino acids. In DNA, the CDR3 is TGTGCCAGCAGCGCCCAGGGGTCGGGACAGCCCCAGCATTTT. It yields the protein CASSAQGSGQPQHF.

The rearrangement joins TRBV10-3 to TRBJ2-1; 8 nucleotides line up with TRBD1. With V trimmed by 7 bases and J by 7 bases, 9 bases remained unmatched. CDR1 is ENHRY, CDR2 SYGVKD, per germline. The length of the CDR3 is 14 residues. CDR3 protein: CAIIRQQGDNEQFF. Here the CDR3 DNA reads TGTGCCATCATACGTCAACAGGGGGATAATGAGCAGTTCTTC.

This rearrangement joins TRBV12-5 to TRBJ1-2; D remains ambiguous. This CDR3 has 13 residues. V gave up 1 base and J gave up 3 bases, with 6 bases separating them. CDR1 LGHNT and CDR2 FRNRAP come from the germline V gene. This CDR3 reads CASGLDSDYGYTF. The CDR3 DNA reads as TGTGCTAGTGGTTTGGACAGTGACTATGGCTACACCTTC.

The chain joins TRBV7-8 to TRBJ1-3; D uncertain. This CDR3 region has 15 residues. The germline V gene has CDR1 SGHVS and CDR2 FQNEAQ. Between the trimmed V and J ends, which lost 3 bases and 0 bases, there was a span of 9 bases. The CDR3 DNA sequence: TGTGCCAGCAGCTTTGCGGTAGGCTCTGGAAACACCATATATTTT. It specifies CASSFAVGSGNTIYF.

The rearrangement joins TRBV6-6 to TRBJ2-2; 7 bases agree with TRBD2. CDR3 length equals 13 residues. CDR1 is MNHNY, CDR2 SVGAGI, per germline (reference sequence). The V and J ends lost 6 bases and 6 bases, in that order; junction bases with no gene match: 4. CDR3: CASSTGGSGELFF. CDR3 bases: TGTGCCAGCAGCACCGGGGGGTCCGGGGAGCTGTTTTTT.

The chain employs TRBV6-5 and TRBJ2-7; TRBD2 agrees at 9 bases. CDR3 length: 15 amino acids. Trimming took 6 bases from V and 2 from J; bases not matched to a gene: 8. Germline CDR1 MNHEY, CDR2 SVGAGI. CDR3 in amino acids: CASRPLAGEAYEQYF. For the CDR3, the DNA is TGTGCCAGCAGACCCTTAGCGGGAGAGGCCTACGAGCAGTACTTC.

The J gene is TRBJ2-7, the V gene TRBV19, with a possible D match to TRBD2 (6 bases). The CDR3 covers 14 residues. V was pared by 2 bases and J by 5 bases, with 13 bases between. Germline CDR1 and CDR2: LNHDA and SQIVND (reference sequence). CDR3 loop: CASSITGVLDEQYF. In DNA, the CDR3 is TGTGCCAGTAGTATAACGGGGGTTCTAGACGAGCAGTACTTC.

The chain links TRBV18 to TRBJ1-3; the match to TRBD1 covers 7 bases. Germline CDR1 and CDR2: KGHSH and LQKENI. This CDR3 contains 16 residues. Unmatched junction bases numbered 8, after V lost 0 bases and J lost 6 bases. The CDR3 bases are TGTGCCAGCTCACCACCGAAGACAGGGCGACAAAACACCATATATTTT. Residues: CASSPPKTGRQNTIYF.

The chain combines TRBV14 with TRBJ2-5; TRBD2 matches at 8 bases. Per germline, CDR1 SGHDN and CDR2 FVKESK. The CDR3 sequence is 15 residues long. J was trimmed by 7 bases and V by 3 bases; bases with no gene match: 10. CDR3 nucleotides: TGTGCCAGCAGCCATTGGACTAGCAATATGGCGACCCAGTACTTC. As protein: CASSHWTSNMATQYF.

The gene calls are TRBV28 and TRBJ1-1, with 9 positions matching TRBD1. CDR1 is MDHEN, CDR2 SYDVKM, per germline. The V gene end was trimmed by 10 bases and the J gene end by 3 bases; junction bases not matched to a gene: 6. The CDR3 length is 13 residues. CDR3 nucleotide sequence: TGTGCCATCACAGGGGGCCTCTACACTGAAGCTTTCTTT. It encodes CAITGGLYTEAFF.

CDR3 in amino acids: CASEGEVVHGYTF. In nucleotides, the CDR3 is TGTGCCAGCGAAGGGGAAGTGGTCCATGGCTACACCTTC. V is TRBV9 and J is TRBJ1-2; possibly TRBD1 for D (5 bases). Germline V CDR1 and CDR2: SGDLS, YYNGEE. Trimming stripped 7 bases from V and 6 bases from J, with 16 bases between. This CDR3 region has 13 residues. The entire variable domain, with the rest obtained from reference TRBV9 and TRBJ1-2, is as follows: DSGVTQTPKHLITATGQRVTLRCSPRSGDLSVYWYQQSLDQGLQFLIQYYNGEERAKGNILERFSAQQFPDLHSELNLSSLELGDSALYFCASEGEVVHGYTFGSGTRLTVV.

The chain couples TRBV7-9 to TRBJ1-4, with D possibly matching TRBD1 (5 bases). The CDR3 covers 15 residues. Germline-derived CDR1 and CDR2 are SEHNR and FQNEAQ (reference sequence). V was trimmed by 1 base and J by 5 bases, leaving 11 bases between them. The CDR3 region has the DNA TGTGCCAGCAGCTTAGACGGGGGGAACAATGAAAAACTGTTTTTT. It encodes CASSLDGGNNEKLFF.

A few counts support this clone. The chain joins TRBV5-1 to TRBJ1-1; 10 bases align to TRBD1. The length of the CDR3 is 16 residues. Germline V gives CDR1 SGHRS, CDR2 YFSETQ. V lost 4 bases to trimming and J lost 0 bases; unmatched junction nucleotides: 6. The CDR3 DNA reads TGCGCCAGCAGCGCGAGACAGGGGGCTATGAACACTGAAGCTTTCTTT. Translation gives CASSARQGAMNTEAFF.

The chain recombines TRBV9 with TRBJ2-7; D perhaps matches TRBD2 (5 bases). CDR3 size: 16 residues. V was clipped by 3 bases and J by 7 bases, with 23 bases between them. The germline V gene encodes CDR1 SGDLS and CDR2 YYNGEE. The CDR3 bases are TGTGCCAGCAGCGCCCGATCAGCTTCCACAGAGCGGGAGCAGTACTTC. It encodes CASSARSASTEREQYF.

This chain connects TRBV21-1 to TRBJ2-3; TRBD1, as called in the table, went unchecked against the DNA. TRBV21-1 is a pseudogene locus. The CDR3 has 15 amino acids. Here the CDR3 DNA reads TGTGCCAGCAGCAAAGAGGGGTTGGGGACAGATACGCAGTATTTT. Translation: CASSKEGLGTDTQYF.

The genes are TRBV1 and TRBJ1-3; the D call in the table, TRBD1, was not verified against the DNA. TRBV1 counts as a pseudogene. This CDR3 comprises 19 residues. The CDR3 nucleotides are TGCACCAGCAGCCAAGAATCGGGCGGAGAGGGGGAGTCGGGAAACACCATATATTTT. Encoded protein: CTSSQESGGEGESGNTIYF.

This clone turned up a few times. This rearrangement joins TRBV4-1 to TRBJ2-1; possible D gene TRBD1, 6 bases. The germline V and J ends were trimmed by 1 base and 1 base, with 20 bases remaining between them. From germline, CDR1 is MGHRA and CDR2 YSYEKL. This CDR3 comprises 19 residues. CDR3 nucleotide sequence: TGCGCCAGCAGCCAAGTTCCCAGTACAGGGTCGGGATCCTACAATGAGCAGTTCTTC. The encoded protein is CASSQVPSTGSGSYNEQFF.

This clone was counted a few times. This chain links TRBV2 with TRBJ1-1; a weak D match, TRBD1 (6 bases). The V gene lost 1 base and the J gene lost 0 bases, with 6 bases spanning the gap. This CDR3 comprises 14 residues. The V gene's germline CDR1 is SNHLY and CDR2 FYNNEI. The CDR3 DNA follows: TGTGCCAGCAGTGAAGGGACAGTGAACACTGAAGCTTTCTTT. Its translation: CASSEGTVNTEAFF.

V and J are TRBV11-2 and TRBJ1-2; a possible D gene is TRBD1 (5 bases). This CDR3 region has 13 residues. Germline V gene data show CDR1 as SGHAT and CDR2 as FQNNGV. Trimming took off 0 bases at V and 7 bases at J, with 9 bases between the two ends. CDR3 amino acids: CASSLDLRGGYTF. The DNA of the CDR3 is TGTGCCAGCAGCTTAGATCTAAGGGGTGGCTACACCTTC. The full variable domain, completed using reference TRBV11-2 and TRBJ1-2, is EAGVAQSPRYKIIEKRQSVAFWCNPISGHATLYWYQQILGQGPKLLIQFQNNGVVDDSQLPKDRFSAERLKGVDSTLKIQPAKLEDSAVYLCASSLDLRGGYTFGSGTRLTVV.

The rearrangement uses TRBV7-2 and TRBJ2-5; the D gene is possibly TRBD2 (6 bases). The germline V gene has CDR1 SGHTA and CDR2 FQGNSA. The V end was cut by 5 bases, the J end by 4 bases, with 14 bases between. This CDR3 has 14 amino acids. CDR3 sequence reads: CASSALLAGETQYF. CDR3 bases: TGTGCCAGCAGCGCCCTACTAGCAGGAGAGACCCAGTACTTC.